This TCR beta chain derives from a study of cytomegalovirus exposure and HLA in healthy donors. Overall study results and limits: Most of the CMV-associated TCR beta chains (in a later analysis) appeared to be HLA-restricted.

Primers included in the PCR were 60 Vbeta and 13 Jbeta primers. Profiling relied on immunoSEQ multiplex PCR, and the TCRdb table lists in-frame clones only, not all of them. Of some 120,000 clones listed, roughly 74% were seen once; the top ten hold approximately 6.3%. Comments on this clone: The antigen is undetermined.

This CDR3 is built from 14 residues. Trimming removed 3 bases from V and 7 bases from J; junction bases left unmatched: 5. Germline V gene lookup returns CDR1 SGDLS and CDR2 YYNGEE. The origin of this receptor is a man aged 40-50 years in good health and CMV-seropositive. The J gene is TRBJ2-1, the V gene TRBV9; TRBD1 aligns across 9 bases. The sample was PBMCs. CDR3 region: CASSANRGLNEQFF. CDR3 in DNA: TGTGCCAGCAGCGCGAACAGGGGGCTTAATGAGCAGTTCTTC.